This TCR beta chain was sequenced in a study of patients and donors after allogeneic stem cell transplantation. One entry per CDR3 protein results from TCRdb running MiXCR on the RT-PCR reads. The sample has about 160,000 distinct CDR3 sequences, 24% seen once. V lost 8 bases and J lost 12, with 23 bases in between. The CDR3 spans 14 residues. The J gene is TRBJ2-1, the V gene TRBV12-3 or TRBV12-4, with D possibly matching TRBD1 (5 bases). The sequencing sample was made of blood, either unsorted or a sorted T cell fraction (not recorded which). The TCR originated in a human donor who was either an allogeneic HSCT recipient or a stem cell or donor lymphocyte infusion donor (not recorded which). It is not recorded whose cells these are; they may come from a transplant donor. CDR3 nucleotide sequence: TGTGCCAGCTCTGTCCTTTTGGCAGGGTACGGGCAGTTCTTC. Encoded protein: CASSVLLAGYGQFF.